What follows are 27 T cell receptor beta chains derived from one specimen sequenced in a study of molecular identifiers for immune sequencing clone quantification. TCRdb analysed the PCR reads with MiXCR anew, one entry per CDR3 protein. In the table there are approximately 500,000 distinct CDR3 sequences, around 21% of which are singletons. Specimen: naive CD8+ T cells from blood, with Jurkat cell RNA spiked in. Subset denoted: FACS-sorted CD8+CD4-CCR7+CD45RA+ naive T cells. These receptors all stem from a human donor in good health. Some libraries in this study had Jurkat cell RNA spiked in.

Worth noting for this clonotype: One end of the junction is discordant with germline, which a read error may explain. The CDR3 loop is CASSLSGLAGGPETRYF. The CDR3 region has the DNA TGTGCCAGCAGTTTATCGGGACTGGCGGGAGGGCCGGAGACCCGGTACTTC. This chain joins TRBV27 and TRBJ2-5; 9 nucleotides align to TRBD2. This CDR3 contains 17 residues. Germline CDR1 MNHEY, CDR2 SMNVEV (reference sequence).

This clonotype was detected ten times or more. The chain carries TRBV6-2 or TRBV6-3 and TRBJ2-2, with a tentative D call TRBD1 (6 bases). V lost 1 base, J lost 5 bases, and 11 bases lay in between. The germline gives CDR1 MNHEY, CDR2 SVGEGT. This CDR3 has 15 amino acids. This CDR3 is CASSYWTAKTGELFF. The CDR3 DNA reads TGTGCCAGCAGTTACTGGACAGCCAAGACCGGGGAGCTGTTTTTT.

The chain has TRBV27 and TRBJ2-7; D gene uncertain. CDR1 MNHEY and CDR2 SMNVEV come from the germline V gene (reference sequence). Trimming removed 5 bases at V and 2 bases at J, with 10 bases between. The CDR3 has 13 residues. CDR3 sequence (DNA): TGTGCCAGCAGTCAAACACCGACCTACGAGCAGTACTTC. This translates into CASSQTPTYEQYF.

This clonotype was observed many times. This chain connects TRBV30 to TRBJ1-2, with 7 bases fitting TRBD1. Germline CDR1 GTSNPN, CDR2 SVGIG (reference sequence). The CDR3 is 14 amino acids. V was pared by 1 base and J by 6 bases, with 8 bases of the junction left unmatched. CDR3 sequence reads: CAWSETTGSHGYTF. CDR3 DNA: TGTGCCTGGAGTGAAACGACAGGGTCCCATGGCTACACCTTC.

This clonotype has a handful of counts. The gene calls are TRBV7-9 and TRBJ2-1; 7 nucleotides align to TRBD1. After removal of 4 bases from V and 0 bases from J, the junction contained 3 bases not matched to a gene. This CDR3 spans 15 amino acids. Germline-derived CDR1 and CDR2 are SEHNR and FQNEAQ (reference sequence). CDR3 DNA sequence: TGTGCCAGCAGCTACGACAGGGCCTCCTACAATGAGCAGTTCTTC. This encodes CASSYDRASYNEQFF.

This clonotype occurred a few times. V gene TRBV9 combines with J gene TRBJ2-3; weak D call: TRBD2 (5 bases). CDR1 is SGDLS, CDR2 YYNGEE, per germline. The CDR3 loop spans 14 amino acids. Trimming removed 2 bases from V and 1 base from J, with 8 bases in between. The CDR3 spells CASSVMEGTDTQYF. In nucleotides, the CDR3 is TGTGCCAGCAGCGTGATGGAGGGCACAGATACGCAGTATTTT.

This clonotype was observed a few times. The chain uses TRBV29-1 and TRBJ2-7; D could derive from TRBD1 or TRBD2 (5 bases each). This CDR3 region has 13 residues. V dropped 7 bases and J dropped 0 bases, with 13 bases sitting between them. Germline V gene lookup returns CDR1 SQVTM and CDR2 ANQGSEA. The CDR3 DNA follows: TGCAGCGCTGGGACGGTAAGCTCCTACGAGCAGTACTTC. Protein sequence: CSAGTVSSYEQYF.

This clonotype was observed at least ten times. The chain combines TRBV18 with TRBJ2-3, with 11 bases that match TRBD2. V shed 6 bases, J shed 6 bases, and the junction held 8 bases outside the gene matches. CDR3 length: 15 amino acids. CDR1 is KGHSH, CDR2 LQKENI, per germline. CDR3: CASSRPGLAGDTQYF. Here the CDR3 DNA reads TGTGCCAGCTCTCGACCCGGACTAGCGGGCGATACGCAGTATTTT.

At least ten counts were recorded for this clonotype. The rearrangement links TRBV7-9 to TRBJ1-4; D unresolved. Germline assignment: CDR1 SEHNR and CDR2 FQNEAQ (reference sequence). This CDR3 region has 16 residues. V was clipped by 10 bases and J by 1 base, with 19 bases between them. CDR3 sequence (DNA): TGTGCCACCACGGACGAGGGCGCAAGAACTAATGAAAAACTGTTTTTT. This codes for CATTDEGARTNEKLFF.

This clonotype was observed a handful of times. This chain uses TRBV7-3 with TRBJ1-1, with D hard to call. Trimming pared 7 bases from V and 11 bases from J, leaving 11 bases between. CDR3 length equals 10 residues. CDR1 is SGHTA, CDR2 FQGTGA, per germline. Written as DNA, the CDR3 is TGTGCCAGCAACTGCAGAGTTGCTTTCTTT. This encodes CASNCRVAFF.

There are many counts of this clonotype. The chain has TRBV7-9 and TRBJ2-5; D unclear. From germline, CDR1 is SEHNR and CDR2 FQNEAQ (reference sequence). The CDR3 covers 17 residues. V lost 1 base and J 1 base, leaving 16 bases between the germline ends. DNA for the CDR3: TGTGCCAGCAGCTTAGTGGGCGTCGGAAGAAGCCAAGAGACCCAGTACTTC. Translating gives CASSLVGVGRSQETQYF.

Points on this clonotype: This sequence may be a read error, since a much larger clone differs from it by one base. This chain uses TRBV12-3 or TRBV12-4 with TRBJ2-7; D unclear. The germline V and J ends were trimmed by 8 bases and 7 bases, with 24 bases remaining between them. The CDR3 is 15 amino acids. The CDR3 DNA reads TGTGCCAGCGGAAATGAGCAAGAAGGCTGGCGAGAGCAGTACTTC. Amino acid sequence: CASGNEQEGWREQYF.

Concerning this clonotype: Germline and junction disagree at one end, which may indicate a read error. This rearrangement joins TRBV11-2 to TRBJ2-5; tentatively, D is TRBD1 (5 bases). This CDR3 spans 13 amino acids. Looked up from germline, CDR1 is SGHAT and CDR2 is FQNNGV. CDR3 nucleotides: TGTGCCAGCAGCTTTAGGGGATCCGAGATCCAGTACTTC. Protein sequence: CASSFRGSEIQYF.

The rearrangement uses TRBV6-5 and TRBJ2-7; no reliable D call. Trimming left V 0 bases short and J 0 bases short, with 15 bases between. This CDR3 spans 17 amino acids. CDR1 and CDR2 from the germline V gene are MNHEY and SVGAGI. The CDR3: CASSYSAPVPLSYEQYF. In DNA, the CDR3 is TGTGCCAGCAGTTACTCCGCCCCGGTCCCCCTCTCCTACGAGCAGTACTTC.

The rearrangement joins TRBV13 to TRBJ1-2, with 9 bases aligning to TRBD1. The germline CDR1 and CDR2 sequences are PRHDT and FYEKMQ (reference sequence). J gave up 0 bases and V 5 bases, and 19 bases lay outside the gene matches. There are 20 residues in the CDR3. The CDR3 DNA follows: TGTGCCAGCAGCCGACAGGGGGAGAGACCCGGCCTAGAAGCTAACTATGGCTACACCTTC. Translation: CASSRQGERPGLEANYGYTF.

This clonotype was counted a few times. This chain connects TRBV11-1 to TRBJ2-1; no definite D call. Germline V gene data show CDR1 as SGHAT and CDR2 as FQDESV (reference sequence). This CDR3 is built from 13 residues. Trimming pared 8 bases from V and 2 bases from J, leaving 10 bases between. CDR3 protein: CASGRIAYNEQFF. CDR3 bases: TGTGCCAGCGGGCGGATTGCCTACAATGAGCAGTTCTTC.

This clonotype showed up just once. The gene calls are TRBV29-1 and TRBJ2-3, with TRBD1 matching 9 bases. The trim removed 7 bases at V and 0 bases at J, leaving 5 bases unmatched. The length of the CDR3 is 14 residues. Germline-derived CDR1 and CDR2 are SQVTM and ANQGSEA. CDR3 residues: CSACGTGSTDTQYF. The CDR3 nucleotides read TGCAGCGCTTGCGGGACAGGGAGCACAGATACGCAGTATTTT.

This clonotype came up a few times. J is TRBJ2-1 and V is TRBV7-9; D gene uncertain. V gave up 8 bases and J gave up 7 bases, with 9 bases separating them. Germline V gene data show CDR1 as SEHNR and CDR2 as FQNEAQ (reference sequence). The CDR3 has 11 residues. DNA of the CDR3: TGTGCCAGCGGGCCACTTAATGAGCAGTTCTTC. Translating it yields CASGPLNEQFF.

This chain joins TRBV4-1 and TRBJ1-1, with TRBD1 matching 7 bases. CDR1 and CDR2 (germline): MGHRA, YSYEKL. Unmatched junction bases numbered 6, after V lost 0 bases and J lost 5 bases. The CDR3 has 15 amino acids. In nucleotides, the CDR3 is TGCGCCAGCAGCCAAGATACAGGGGTGGAGACTGAAGCTTTCTTT. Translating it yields CASSQDTGVETEAFF.

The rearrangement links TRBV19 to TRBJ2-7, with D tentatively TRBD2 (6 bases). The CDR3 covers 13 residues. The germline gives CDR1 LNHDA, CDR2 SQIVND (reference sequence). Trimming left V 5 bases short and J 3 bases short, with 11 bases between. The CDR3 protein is CASSVAAGYEQYF. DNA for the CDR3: TGTGCCAGTAGTGTAGCGGCCGGCTACGAGCAGTACTTC.

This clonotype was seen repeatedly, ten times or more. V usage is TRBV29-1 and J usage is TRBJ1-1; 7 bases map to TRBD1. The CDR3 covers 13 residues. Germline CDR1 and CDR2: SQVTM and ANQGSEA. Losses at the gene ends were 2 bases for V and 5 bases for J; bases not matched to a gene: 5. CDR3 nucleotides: TGCAGCGTTGAACCGGCAGGGGGGACTGAAGCTTTCTTT. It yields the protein CSVEPAGGTEAFF.

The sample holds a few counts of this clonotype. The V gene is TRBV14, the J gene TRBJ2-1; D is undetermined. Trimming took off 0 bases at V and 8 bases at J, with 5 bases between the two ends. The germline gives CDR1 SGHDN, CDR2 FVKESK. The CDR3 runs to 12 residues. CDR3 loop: CASSQDYYEQFF. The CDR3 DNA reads TGTGCCAGCAGCCAAGATTACTATGAGCAGTTCTTC. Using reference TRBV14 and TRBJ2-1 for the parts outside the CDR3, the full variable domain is EAGVTQFPSHSVIEKGQTVTLRCDPISGHDNLYWYRRVMGKEIKFLLHFVKESKQDESGMPNNRFLAERTGGTYSTLKVQPAELEDSGVYFCASSQDYYEQFFGPGTRLTVL.

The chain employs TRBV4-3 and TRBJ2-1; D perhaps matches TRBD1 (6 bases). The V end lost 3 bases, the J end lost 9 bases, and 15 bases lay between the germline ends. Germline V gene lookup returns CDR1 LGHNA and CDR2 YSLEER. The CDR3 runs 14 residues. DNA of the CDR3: TGCGCCAGCAGCCAGTACAGGGCCCAGGGTGAGCAGTTCTTC. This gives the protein CASSQYRAQGEQFF.

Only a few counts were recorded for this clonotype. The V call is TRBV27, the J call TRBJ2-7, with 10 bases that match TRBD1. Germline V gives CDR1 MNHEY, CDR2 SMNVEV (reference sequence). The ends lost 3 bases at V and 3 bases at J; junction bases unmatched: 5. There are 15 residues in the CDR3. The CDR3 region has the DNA TGTGCCAGCAGTTTGGGACAGGGGTTTATCTACGAGCAGTACTTC. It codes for CASSLGQGFIYEQYF.

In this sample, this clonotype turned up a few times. Here the CDR3 reads CASRQTGEKQYF. The CDR3 nucleotides read TGTGCCAGCAGACAGACAGGGGAGAAGCAGTACTTC. The chain recombines TRBV6-5 with TRBJ2-7, with 8 bases aligning to TRBD1. The trim removed 6 bases at V and 8 bases at J, leaving 6 bases unmatched. Germline loops: CDR1 MNHEY, CDR2 SVGAGI. This CDR3 region has 12 residues.

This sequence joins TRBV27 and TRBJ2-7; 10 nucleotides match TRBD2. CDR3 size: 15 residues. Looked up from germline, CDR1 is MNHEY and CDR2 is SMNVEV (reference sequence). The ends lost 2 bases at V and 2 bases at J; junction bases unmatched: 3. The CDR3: CASSLVLAGTYEQYF. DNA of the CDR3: TGTGCCAGCAGTTTAGTACTAGCGGGGACCTACGAGCAGTACTTC.

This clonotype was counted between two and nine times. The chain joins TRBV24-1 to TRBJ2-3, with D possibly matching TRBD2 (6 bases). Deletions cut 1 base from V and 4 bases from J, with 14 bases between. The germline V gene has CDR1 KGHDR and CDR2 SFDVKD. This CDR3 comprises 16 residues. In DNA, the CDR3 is TGTGCCACCAGTGATTTCGGGAGCACAGACGCAGATACGCAGTATTTT. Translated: CATSDFGSTDADTQYF.